The 8 T cell receptor beta chains below all came from one sample that was sequenced in a study of T cells after posttransplantation cyclophosphamide. Produced via immunoSEQ multiplex PCR; TCRdb's table is partial and in-frame only. Counted here are approximately 52,000 clones, approximately 86% occurring once; the ten biggest clones make up approximately 2.8%. Sequencing used PBMCs. These receptors were obtained from a man aged 30 to 39 with a blood cancer, CMV-positive, and with a related stem cell donor.

This clone has only one observation. The junction shows a germline mismatch at one end, possibly a read error. V gene TRBV7-7 combines with J gene TRBJ2-1, with 10 bases lining up with TRBD2. Looked up from germline, CDR1 is SSHAT and CDR2 is FNYEAQ (reference sequence). This CDR3 region has 15 residues. The CDR3 bases are TGTGCTAGCAGCTTAGGGACTAGCGAATACAATGAGCAGTTCTTC. Amino acid sequence: CASSLGTSEYNEQFF.

The chain couples TRBV5-1 to TRBJ2-7, with 8 nucleotides matching TRBD2. V was pared by 1 base and J by 0 bases, with 12 bases of the junction left unmatched. Germline CDR1 SGHRS, CDR2 YFSETQ. The CDR3 contains 18 residues. The CDR3 DNA reads as TGCGCCAGCAGCTTGAGGGTCCTAGCGGGTGCTACCTCCTACGAGCAGTACTTC. This codes for CASSLRVLAGATSYEQYF.

The V and J genes are TRBV7-8 and TRBJ2-7, with 10 bases fitting TRBD1. After removal of 2 bases from V and 2 bases from J, the junction contained 9 bases not matched to a gene. The CDR3 length is 17 residues. Germline CDR1 is SGHVS and CDR2 is FQNEAQ. The CDR3 is CASSLQRDRGGPYEQYF. The CDR3 nucleotides are TGTGCCAGCAGCTTACAACGGGACAGGGGCGGACCCTACGAGCAGTACTTC.

The V call is TRBV6-1, the J call TRBJ2-2; TRBD2 is a possible D gene (5 bases). CDR1 and CDR2 (germline): MNHNS, SASEGT. This CDR3 is built from 15 residues. Trimming shortened V by 6 bases and J by 6 bases, and 17 bases separated the two germline ends. Here the CDR3 DNA reads TGTGCCAGCAGCCTCCAATTCCTAGCATCCGGGGAGCTGTTTTTT. Translating it yields CASSLQFLASGELFF.

The chain couples TRBV11-2 to TRBJ2-7; a weak D match, TRBD2 (6 bases). The ends were cut back, 5 bases at V and 4 bases at J, with 9 bases in the middle. The CDR3 runs to 12 residues. Germline-derived CDR1 and CDR2 are SGHAT and FQNNGV. The CDR3 nucleotides read TGTGCCAGCAGCGGTAGCGGTTACGAGCAGTACTTC. Translated: CASSGSGYEQYF.

The chain combines TRBV15 with TRBJ2-7, with 11 bases aligning to TRBD2. The V gene end was trimmed by 3 bases and the J gene end by 3 bases; junction bases not matched to a gene: 4. The CDR3 consists of 15 residues. From germline, CDR1 is LNHNV and CDR2 YYDKDF (reference sequence). The CDR3 region is CATSSILAGGYEQYF. In nucleotides, the CDR3 is TGTGCCACCAGCAGCATCCTAGCGGGGGGCTACGAGCAGTACTTC.

This clone was seen a few times. The chain uses TRBV10-1 and TRBJ2-7; 12 bases match TRBD2. Germline loops: CDR1 WNHNN, CDR2 SYGVQD (reference sequence). The CDR3 extends over 17 amino acids. V dropped 4 bases and J dropped 3; count of bases not matched to a gene: 10. Here the CDR3 DNA reads TGCGCCAGCAGTGTTGGGCTAGCGGGAGGGCCTGGCTACGAGCAGTACTTC. Amino acid sequence: CASSVGLAGGPGYEQYF.

This chain connects TRBV6-6 to TRBJ2-5, with 11 bases fitting TRBD2. The CDR3 extends over 13 amino acids. Germline-derived CDR1 and CDR2 are MNHNY and SVGAGI (reference sequence). The trim removed 7 bases at V and 5 bases at J, leaving 3 bases unmatched. CDR3 coding DNA: TGTGCCAGCAACATAGCGGGAGGGGAGACCCAGTACTTC. Translation gives CASNIAGGETQYF.